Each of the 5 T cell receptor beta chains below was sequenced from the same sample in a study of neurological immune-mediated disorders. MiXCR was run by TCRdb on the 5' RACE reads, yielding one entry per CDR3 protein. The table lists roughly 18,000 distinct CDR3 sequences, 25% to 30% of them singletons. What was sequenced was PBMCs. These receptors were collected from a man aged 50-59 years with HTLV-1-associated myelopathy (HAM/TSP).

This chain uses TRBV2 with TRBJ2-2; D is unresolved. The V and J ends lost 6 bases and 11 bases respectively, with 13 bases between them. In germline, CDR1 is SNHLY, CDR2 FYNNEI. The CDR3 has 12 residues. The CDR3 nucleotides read TGTGCCAGCAGGGGCGACTCCTTCGAGCTGTTTTTT. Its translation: CASRGDSFELFF.

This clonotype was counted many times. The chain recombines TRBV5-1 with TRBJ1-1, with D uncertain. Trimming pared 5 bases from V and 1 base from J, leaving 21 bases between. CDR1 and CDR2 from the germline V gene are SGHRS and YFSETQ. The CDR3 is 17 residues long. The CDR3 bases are TGCGCCAGCAGTTATGCCCTCCCCCGGACGGCGAACACTGAAGCTTTCTTT. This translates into CASSYALPRTANTEAFF.

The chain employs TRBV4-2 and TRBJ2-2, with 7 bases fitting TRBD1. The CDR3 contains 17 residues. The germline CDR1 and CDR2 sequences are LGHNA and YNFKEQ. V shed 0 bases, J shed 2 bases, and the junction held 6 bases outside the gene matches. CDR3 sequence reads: CASSQDGPGGNTGELFF. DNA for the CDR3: TGTGCCAGCAGCCAAGATGGGCCAGGGGGAAACACCGGGGAGCTGTTTTTT.

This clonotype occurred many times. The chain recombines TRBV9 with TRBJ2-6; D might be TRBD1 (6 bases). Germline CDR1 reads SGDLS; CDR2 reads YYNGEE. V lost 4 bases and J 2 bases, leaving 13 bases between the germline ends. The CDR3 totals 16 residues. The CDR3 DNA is TGTGCCAGCAGCACCCAAAACAGGGCTGGGGCCAACGTCCTGACTTTC. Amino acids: CASSTQNRAGANVLTF. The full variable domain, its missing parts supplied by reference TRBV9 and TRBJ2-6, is DSGVTQTPKHLITATGQRVTLRCSPRSGDLSVYWYQQSLDQGLQFLIQYYNGEERAKGNILERFSAQQFPDLHSELNLSSLELGDSALYFCASSTQNRAGANVLTFGAGSRLTVL.

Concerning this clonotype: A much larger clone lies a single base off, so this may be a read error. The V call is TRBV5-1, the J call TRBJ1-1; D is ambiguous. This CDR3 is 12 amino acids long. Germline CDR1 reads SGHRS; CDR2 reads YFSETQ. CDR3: CASSFLVTRAFF. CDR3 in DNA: TGTGCCAGCAGCTTTTTAGTGACAAGGGCTTTCTTT.